This TCR beta chain was obtained from a study of cytomegalovirus exposure and HLA in healthy donors. Details on this clone: Its matching antigen is unknown.

Germline CDR1 is LNHDA and CDR2 is SQIVND (reference sequence). This CDR3 region has 13 residues. Trimming removed 2 bases from V and 4 bases from J, with 8 bases in between. Overall study findings and caveats: A later analysis reportedly found fewer N-insertions in an Asian-associated ancestry cluster than the roughly 670-donor mean.

Vbeta (60) and Jbeta (13) primers were used in the PCR. As processed by the authors: A later analysis tallied approximately 80 million unique TCR beta chains, 10 million to 12 million of them shared. Profiled with immunoSEQ multiplex PCR; TCRdb holds only in-frame clones, not every one. For V, J and clone size, that table is used; D and trimming come from the DNA. Among some 140,000 clones, approximately 80% were seen once, and the ten largest hold approximately 8.3%. The receptor was derived from a woman aged 50 to 60 in good health and CMV-seropositive. Input material: PBMCs. The gene calls are TRBV19 and TRBJ2-5; D is unclear. The chain's CDR3 is CASSIQALETQYF. The CDR3, as DNA: TGTGCCAGTAGTATACAGGCGTTAGAGACCCAGTACTTC. Together with reference TRBV19 and TRBJ2-5, the CDR3 gives the full variable domain: DGGITQSPKYLFRKEGQNVTLSCEQNLNHDAMYWYRQDPGQGLRLIYYSQIVNDFQKGDIAEGYSVSREKKESFPLTVTSAQKNPTAFYLCASSIQALETQYFGPGTRLLVL.